The 2 T cell receptor beta chains presented below share a single source sample, sequenced in a study of T-cell reconstitution after alpha-beta-depleted transplantation in children. Unique molecular identifiers featured in how the TCRbeta library was prepared. TCRdb reprocessed the PCR reads with MiXCR, giving one entry per CDR3 protein. Here the sample spans tens of thousands of distinct CDR3 sequences, about a sixth being singletons. The input for sequencing was PBMCs, mostly from graft donor cells, taken 360 days after TCRalphabeta/CD19-depleted stem cell transplant. The receptor source for this set is a male patient between 2 and 10 years old who had a stem cell transplant for acute lymphoblastic leukemia, so the T cells may come from the graft donor.

The chain is built from TRBV5-1 and TRBJ2-2, with 7 bases identical to TRBD1. V was pared by 2 bases and J by 7 bases, with 2 bases of the junction left unmatched. The CDR3 spans 13 residues. Germline-derived CDR1 and CDR2 are SGHRS and YFSETQ. CDR3 amino acids: CASSLQGFGELFF. The CDR3, as DNA: TGCGCCAGCAGCTTACAGGGGTTCGGGGAGCTGTTTTTT.

The chain couples TRBV16 to TRBJ2-5, with 9 bases matching TRBD2. The CDR3 is made up of 17 amino acids. The V segment lost 1 base and the J segment 2 bases; nucleotides outside the gene matches: 8. Germline V gene lookup returns CDR1 KGHSY and CDR2 FQNENV. The CDR3 DNA reads as TGTGCCAGCAGCCAATGGCAAAGACTAGCGGATCAAGAGACCCAGTACTTC. Amino acids: CASSQWQRLADQETQYF.